This T cell receptor (beta chain) originates from a study of blood T cell repertoires in COVID-19. Study overall: The analysed material was cDNA or gDNA that came from T cells, B-cell-depleted T cells, or PBMCs.

In terms of age and location, participants ranged from about 18 to 95 years and lived in under 30 US areas. Assignment of participants to cohorts was predicated upon participant-reported clinical history. TCRdb keeps only in-frame clones here, not all; method: immunoSEQ multiplex PCR. Of over 200,000 clones in the sample, 70% to 90% were seen once. J gave up 2 bases and V 4 bases, and 7 bases lay outside the gene matches. Germline V CDR1 and CDR2: SGDLS, YYNGEE. The CDR3 length is 15 residues. The sequence was collected from a woman aged 45-60 years who had recovered from COVID-19. This chain joins TRBV9 and TRBJ1-2; TRBD1 matches at 8 bases. Sample: PBMCs or T cells enriched from blood (not recorded which). For the CDR3, the DNA is TGTGCCAGCAGCCCTTCGACAGGGGCCAACTATGGCTACACCTTC. Translating gives CASSPSTGANYGYTF.